The next 19 T cell receptor beta chains were all read from a single sample in a study of T cell responses to AZD1222 COVID-19 vaccine. The data were produced by immunoSEQ multiplex PCR, yet TCRdb's version contains in-frame clones alone and is incomplete. The sample lists 100,000 or so clones, 70% to 90% occurring once. The specimen comprised peripheral blood, sampled 28 days after the second AZD1222 dose. These receptors all come from an adult who received the AZD1222 COVID-19 vaccine.

This chain connects TRBV18 to TRBJ1-5; D is uncertain. The CDR3 extends over 14 amino acids. CDR1 is KGHSH and CDR2 is LQKENI in the germline V gene. Trimming removed 4 bases at V and 1 base at J, with 8 bases between. In nucleotides, the CDR3 is TGTGCCAGCTCACTACTAGGAAGCAATCAGCCCCAGCATTTT. Translated, it gives CASSLLGSNQPQHF.

The rearrangement uses TRBV4-1 and TRBJ2-1, with D perhaps matching TRBD1 (5 bases). CDR3 length equals 16 residues. The germline gives CDR1 MGHRA, CDR2 YSYEKL. V lost 2 bases and J lost 0, with 11 bases in between. The CDR3 nucleotides are TGCGCCAGCAGCCAAACCACAGGTGTCTCCTACAATGAGCAGTTCTTC. Protein sequence: CASSQTTGVSYNEQFF.

The chain recombines TRBV30 with TRBJ2-7; maybe TRBD2 (5 bases). The V end was cut by 1 base, the J end by 6 bases, with 10 bases between. The CDR3 sequence is 12 residues long. The germline CDR1 and CDR2 sequences are GTSNPN and SVGIG (reference sequence). Here the CDR3 reads CAWSDQEAEQYF. CDR3 DNA: TGTGCCTGGAGTGACCAGGAGGCCGAGCAGTACTTC.

The chain joins TRBV5-1 to TRBJ2-6, with 7 positions matching TRBD2. CDR1 is SGHRS and CDR2 is YFSETQ in the germline V gene. The CDR3 is 18 amino acids. Trimming removed 0 bases from V and 3 bases from J; junction bases left unmatched: 9. The CDR3 nucleotides are TGCGCCAGCAGCTTGGGTGGCGGGAGTCTCGTTGGGGCCAACGTCCTGACTTTC. Residues: CASSLGGGSLVGANVLTF. The full variable domain, in which reference TRBV5-1 and TRBJ2-6 provide the parts outside the CDR3, is KAGVTQTPRYLIKTRGQQVTLSCSPISGHRSVSWYQQTPGQGLQFLFEYFSETQRNKGNFPGRFSGRQFSNSRSEMNVSTLELGDSALYLCASSLGGGSLVGANVLTFGAGSRLTVL.

The chain uses TRBV19 and TRBJ1-5; no clear D gene. Germline CDR1 reads LNHDA; CDR2 reads SQIVND (reference sequence). The CDR3 runs 14 residues. Deletions cut 3 bases from V and 4 bases from J, with 10 bases between. The DNA for the CDR3 is TGTGCCAGTAGTATGGGTATCAGAAATCAGCCCCAGCATTTT. Protein: CASSMGIRNQPQHF.

This chain links TRBV4-2 with TRBJ2-7; TRBD2 matches 10 bases. Trimming cost V 0 bases and J 5 bases; bases outside gene matches: 4. This CDR3 spans 15 amino acids. Germline CDR1 is LGHNA and CDR2 is YNFKEQ. The CDR3 spells CASSQDWLAGDEQYF. The CDR3 nucleotides read TGTGCCAGCAGCCAAGATTGGCTAGCGGGAGACGAGCAGTACTTC.

V is TRBV4-1 and J is TRBJ1-2, with D perhaps TRBD1 (5 bases). Trimming shortened V by 1 base and J by 8 bases, and 17 bases separated the two germline ends. CDR1 and CDR2 (germline): MGHRA, YSYEKL. The CDR3 length is 15 residues. This chain's CDR3 is CASSQAPDGGGGYTF. The CDR3 DNA reads as TGCGCCAGCAGCCAAGCGCCCGACGGGGGGGGAGGCTACACCTTC.

The chain uses TRBV27 and TRBJ2-7; tentatively, D is TRBD2 (5 bases). CDR1 and CDR2 from the germline V gene are MNHEY and SMNVEV (reference sequence). The V end lost 7 bases, the J end lost 2 bases, and 12 bases lay between the germline ends. This CDR3 contains 13 residues. The CDR3 loop reads CASTSDGAYEQYF. In DNA, the CDR3 is TGTGCCAGCACCTCGGACGGGGCCTACGAGCAGTACTTC.

This clone showed up just once. The chain uses TRBV6-2 or TRBV6-3 and TRBJ1-1; maybe TRBD1 (5 bases). From germline, CDR1 is MNHEY and CDR2 SVGEGT. CDR3 length equals 14 residues. Trimming stripped 2 bases from V and 11 bases from J, with 18 bases between. The CDR3 bases are TGTGCCAGCAGTTACAAGGTCCTGGACACCGGGGCTTTCTTT. Protein product: CASSYKVLDTGAFF.

V is TRBV28 and J is TRBJ1-4; the match to TRBD1 covers 9 bases. The CDR3 sequence is 20 residues long. Germline trimming cut 2 bases from V and 5 bases from J; bases unmatched to any gene: 18. Germline CDR1 MDHEN, CDR2 SYDVKM. The CDR3 DNA is TGTGCCAGCAGTTTAGGCCTGGACAGGGGCCTGATTAGCTCAAATGAAAAACTGTTTTTT. It encodes CASSLGLDRGLISSNEKLFF.

This chain connects TRBV5-1 to TRBJ2-3; the D gene is possibly TRBD2 (5 bases). V dropped 7 bases and J dropped 6 bases, with 15 bases sitting between them. The CDR3 extends over 13 amino acids. CDR1 SGHRS and CDR2 YFSETQ come from the germline V gene. In nucleotides, the CDR3 is TGCGCCAGCGCGCCCGAGGGTGGGGATACGCAGTATTTT. It codes for CASAPEGGDTQYF.

This clone has a single count. The rearrangement uses TRBV2 and TRBJ2-5; 7 bases are a match to TRBD2. The V gene end was trimmed by 3 bases and the J gene end by 4 bases; junction bases not matched to a gene: 8. Germline V gene sequence: CDR1 SNHLY, CDR2 FYNNEI. This CDR3 region has 15 residues. For the CDR3, the DNA is TGTGCCAGCAGTGACCGGGGGGTCGTGGGAGAGACCCAGTACTTC. Translating gives CASSDRGVVGETQYF.

The V and J genes are TRBV10-3 and TRBJ1-1, with D maybe TRBD1 (5 bases). CDR1 and CDR2 (germline): ENHRY, SYGVKD. The CDR3 totals 14 residues. Trimming took off 3 bases at V and 4 bases at J, with 12 bases between the two ends. The CDR3 sequence is CAISDGGASTEAFF. The CDR3 region has the DNA TGTGCCATCAGTGATGGAGGGGCGAGCACTGAAGCTTTCTTT.

As concerns this clone: The sample contains more than one DNA sequence encoding this CDR3. The chain carries TRBV5-1 and TRBJ1-1; D is unresolved. V gave up 0 bases and J gave up 0 bases, with 3 bases separating them. This CDR3 comprises 13 residues. Germline CDR1 and CDR2: SGHRS and YFSETQ. The CDR3 DNA is TGCGCCAGCAGCTTGGGATTGAACACTGAAGCTTTCTTT. Translation: CASSLGLNTEAFF.

The V gene is TRBV5-8, the J gene TRBJ2-1, with a weak D call TRBD1 (5 bases). The germline CDR1 and CDR2 sequences are SGHTS and YDEGEE. CDR3 length: 17 residues. V shed 1 base and J shed 6 bases, with 20 bases lying between them. The chain's CDR3 is CASSLRFQSQGFNEQFF. The DNA of the CDR3 is TGTGCCAGCAGCTTGCGGTTCCAGTCGCAGGGCTTCAATGAGCAGTTCTTC.

J is TRBJ1-3 and V is TRBV28; D possibly corresponds to TRBD1 (6 bases). V dropped 4 bases and J dropped 0 bases, with 13 bases sitting between them. CDR1 and CDR2 (germline): MDHEN, SYDVKM. CDR3 size: 16 residues. CDR3 DNA: TGTGCCAGCAGTTATGGGGACACGATCTCTGGAAACACCATATATTTT. This sequence encodes CASSYGDTISGNTIYF.

The chain couples TRBV5-6 to TRBJ1-3; the D is unclear. Trimming shortened V by 6 bases and J by 3 bases, and 13 bases separated the two germline ends. Germline CDR1 is SGHDT and CDR2 is YYEEEE. The CDR3 length is 14 residues. CDR3 residues: CASTLTGGGNTIYF. CDR3 bases: TGTGCCAGCACCCTGACCGGAGGTGGAAACACCATATATTTT. Full variable domain (missing parts from reference TRBV5-6 and TRBJ1-3): DAGVTQSPTHLIKTRGQQVTLRCSPKSGHDTVSWYQQALGQGPQFIFQYYEEEERQRGNFPDRFSGHQFPNYSSELNVNALLLGDSALYLCASTLTGGGNTIYFGEGSWLTVV.

V is TRBV5-5 and J is TRBJ2-5; D not resolved. Germline lookup yields CDR1 SGHKS and CDR2 YYEKEE (reference sequence). The ends were cut back, 4 bases at V and 0 bases at J, with 16 bases in the middle. The CDR3 has 16 residues. CDR3 residues: CASSLNAAQYQETQYF. The CDR3 DNA reads TGTGCCAGCAGCCTCAACGCGGCCCAGTACCAAGAGACCCAGTACTTC.

A single count supports this clone. This chain links TRBV15 with TRBJ2-2; D may be TRBD2 (6 bases). Germline V gene data show CDR1 as LNHNV and CDR2 as YYDKDF (reference sequence). The V end lost 6 bases, the J end lost 3 bases, and 11 bases lay between the germline ends. The CDR3 extends over 14 amino acids. The CDR3 nucleotides are TGTGCCACCAGGGGGGGACTTTACACCGGGGAGCTGTTTTTT. It translates to CATRGGLYTGELFF.